The 10 T cell receptor beta chains reported below all come from one sample, sequenced in a study of PD-1 blockade in classical Hodgkin lymphoma. Produced via immunoSEQ multiplex PCR; TCRdb's table is partial and in-frame only. Of about 25,000 clones in the sample, 75% to 90% are singletons; the top ten hold more than 3%. Time point of the sample: cycle 4 day 1 (C4D1), after more than 5 weeks of nivolumab. Brentuximab vedotin exposure varied among the patients, all of whom had relapsed after autologous stem cell transplantation. Purification of CD4+ T cells from thawed PBMCs was achieved by magnetic negative selection. Sequences were derived from CD4+ T cells from blood, sampled before the fourth cycle of nivolumab. These receptors were obtained from a human donor with classical Hodgkin lymphoma.

This sequence joins TRBV7-2 and TRBJ1-2; D is unclear. The CDR3 consists of 12 residues. V lost 1 base to trimming and J lost 4 bases, with 4 bases between them. Germline CDR1 and CDR2: SGHTA and FQGNSA. The CDR3: CASSLDSYGYTF. CDR3 in DNA: TGTGCCAGCAGCTTAGATAGCTATGGCTACACCTTC.

The chain couples TRBV25-1 to TRBJ2-3, with D hard to call. V shed 0 bases and J shed 10 bases, with 5 bases lying between them. The CDR3 totals 11 residues. Per germline, CDR1 MGHDK and CDR2 SYGVNS. CDR3 bases: TGTGCCAGCAGTGAATATTCAGCGCAGTATTTT. It codes for CASSEYSAQYF.

The chain uses TRBV5-1 and TRBJ1-1, with 8 bases fitting TRBD1. Germline loops: CDR1 SGHRS, CDR2 YFSETQ. The junction had 2 bases not matched to a gene; V was cut back by 4 bases and J by 0 bases. CDR3 size: 14 residues. CDR3 bases: TGCGCCAGCAGCGGGACAGGTGTGAACACTGAAGCTTTCTTT. It translates to CASSGTGVNTEAFF.

The rearrangement uses TRBV14 and TRBJ1-4; 7 bases line up with TRBD1. The junction had 8 bases not matched to a gene; V was cut back by 3 bases and J by 7 bases. The CDR3 covers 15 residues. Germline-derived CDR1 and CDR2 are SGHDN and FVKESK. CDR3 sequence: CASSQQQGKGEKLFF. CDR3 nucleotide sequence: TGTGCCAGCAGCCAGCAACAGGGGAAGGGTGAAAAACTGTTTTTT.

This clone was observed a few times. The chain couples TRBV6-6 to TRBJ1-2; D remains unclear. This CDR3 has 14 residues. V was cut by 6 bases and J by 4 bases, with 15 bases left in between. CDR1 MNHNY and CDR2 SVGAGI come from the germline V gene (reference sequence). The CDR3 protein is CASRDTGILYGYTF. CDR3 coding DNA: TGTGCCAGCAGAGACACGGGAATCCTCTATGGCTACACCTTC.

This clone showed up just a few times. V is TRBV6-5 and J is TRBJ1-5, with TRBD1 as a possible D gene (6 bases). V lost 8 bases, J lost 3 bases, and 11 bases lay in between. Per germline, CDR1 MNHEY and CDR2 SVGAGI. CDR3 length equals 13 residues. Here the CDR3 DNA reads TGTGCCAGCTCTGGGACATTCAATCAGCCCCAGCATTTT. Its translation is CASSGTFNQPQHF.

This clone has just one count. The chain employs TRBV10-3 and TRBJ2-5; 7 bases match TRBD1. The CDR3 is 13 amino acids. Germline lookup yields CDR1 ENHRY and CDR2 SYGVKD. V lost 8 bases, J lost 5 bases, and 8 bases stayed unmatched. CDR3 sequence: CAIAGQDMETQYF. In DNA form, the CDR3 reads TGTGCCATCGCCGGACAGGATATGGAGACCCAGTACTTC.

V and J are TRBV7-3 and TRBJ1-1; D perhaps matches TRBD1 (5 bases). Germline V lookup: CDR1 SGHTA, CDR2 FQGTGA. V lost 0 bases, J lost 4 bases, and 6 bases lay in between. The CDR3 loop spans 13 amino acids. The CDR3 DNA is TGTGCCAGCAGCTTAACCGGGGCCACTGAAGCTTTCTTT. This encodes CASSLTGATEAFF.

V usage is TRBV2 and J usage is TRBJ1-2, with D perhaps TRBD1 (5 bases). CDR3 length: 11 amino acids. V was trimmed by 5 bases and J by 6 bases, leaving 7 bases between them. Germline CDR1 SNHLY, CDR2 FYNNEI. The CDR3 DNA sequence: TGTGCCAGCAGTCCCAGGGATGGCTACACCTTC. Amino acid sequence: CASSPRDGYTF.

The chain carries TRBV18 and TRBJ2-7; 10 bases fit TRBD1. The V segment lost 3 bases and the J segment 5 bases; nucleotides outside the gene matches: 4. CDR3 size: 14 residues. Germline lookup yields CDR1 KGHSH and CDR2 LQKENI. This CDR3 is CASSPRTGGNEQYF. As DNA, the CDR3 is TGTGCCAGCTCACCGCGGACAGGGGGGAACGAGCAGTACTTC.